One sample yielded the 20 T cell receptor beta chains listed below, sequenced in a study of cytomegalovirus exposure and HLA in healthy donors. The PCR had 60 Vbeta and 13 Jbeta primers. Clones were read by immunoSEQ multiplex PCR, and TCRdb kept only the in-frame ones, dropping some. The table includes around 140,000 clones, about 81% detected once. The source material was PBMCs. The source of these receptors is a woman aged 50 to 60 in good health and CMV-seropositive.

This rearrangement joins TRBV4-3 to TRBJ2-7, with TRBD2 matching over 10 bases. V gave up 0 bases and J gave up 3 bases; unmatched junction bases: 14. From germline, CDR1 is LGHNA and CDR2 YSLEER. This CDR3 comprises 19 residues. CDR3 sequence: CASSQDWIVAGGLYYEQYF. CDR3 sequence (DNA): TGCGCCAGCAGCCAAGATTGGATTGTAGCGGGGGGCCTATACTACGAGCAGTACTTC.

The rearrangement joins TRBV5-1 to TRBJ2-2; possibly TRBD1 for D (6 bases). Trimming stripped 5 bases from V and 1 base from J, with 9 bases between. From germline, CDR1 is SGHRS and CDR2 YFSETQ. The CDR3 runs to 14 residues. CDR3 coding DNA: TGCGCCAGCAGGGACAGCGTGAACACCGGGGAGCTGTTTTTT. Translating it yields CASRDSVNTGELFF.

The rearrangement links TRBV11-1 to TRBJ2-2, with 13 nucleotides matching TRBD2. The germline gives CDR1 SGHAT, CDR2 FQDESV (reference sequence). The CDR3 totals 19 residues. The trim removed 5 bases at V and 7 bases at J, leaving 16 bases unmatched. The CDR3 protein is CASSPGLAGTTRTGGELFF. The CDR3 region has the DNA TGTGCCAGCAGCCCGGGACTAGCGGGGACGACACGAACGGGCGGGGAGCTGTTTTTT.

The chain couples TRBV9 to TRBJ2-1; D is perhaps TRBD2 (6 bases). The CDR3 is made up of 15 amino acids. V dropped 3 bases and J dropped 10 bases, with 20 bases sitting between them. CDR1 is SGDLS, CDR2 YYNGEE, per germline. The chain's CDR3 is CASSGQGGPRGEQFF. The CDR3 DNA is TGTGCCAGCAGCGGCCAAGGAGGTCCCCGGGGGGAGCAGTTCTTC. The full variable domain, completed using reference TRBV9 and TRBJ2-1, is DSGVTQTPKHLITATGQRVTLRCSPRSGDLSVYWYQQSLDQGLQFLIQYYNGEERAKGNILERFSAQQFPDLHSELNLSSLELGDSALYFCASSGQGGPRGEQFFGPGTRLTVL.

The chain has TRBV6-5 and TRBJ1-5; D is undetermined. The CDR3 runs 14 residues. V gave up 6 bases and J gave up 4 bases, with 13 bases separating them. Germline V lookup: CDR1 MNHEY, CDR2 SVGAGI. The CDR3 here is CASRAVGLNQPQHF. The CDR3 DNA follows: TGTGCCAGCAGGGCAGTAGGACTAAATCAGCCCCAGCATTTT.

As concerns this clone: One end of the junction does not line up with germline, which may come from a read error. V and J are TRBV19 and TRBJ2-6, with D perhaps matching TRBD1 (7 bases). This CDR3 has 16 residues. The germline V gene has CDR1 LNHDA and CDR2 SQIVND (reference sequence). This CDR3 is CASSIGGGDGANGLTF. The CDR3 DNA follows: TGTGCCAGTAGTATCGGAGGGGGCGATGGGGCCAACGGCCTGACTTTC.

This clone has just a few counts. The rearrangement joins TRBV6-1 to TRBJ1-1; D not certain. The CDR3 is 14 amino acids. The V gene's germline CDR1 is MNHNS and CDR2 SASEGT. V lost 7 bases, J lost 4 bases, and 16 bases lay in between. This CDR3 is CASTATGEGTEAFF. The CDR3 nucleotides are TGTGCCAGCACCGCAACCGGGGAGGGCACTGAAGCTTTCTTT.

This chain connects TRBV5-1 to TRBJ2-7; D may be TRBD2 (6 bases). Deletions cut 0 bases from V and 1 base from J, with 11 bases between. CDR3 size: 15 residues. CDR1 is SGHRS and CDR2 is YFSETQ in the germline V gene. CDR3 protein: CASSLAGLRSYEQYF. The DNA of the CDR3 is TGCGCCAGCAGCTTGGCGGGACTGAGATCCTACGAGCAGTACTTC.

This rearrangement joins TRBV11-2 to TRBJ1-4, with no clear D. The CDR3 extends over 14 amino acids. CDR1 is SGHAT and CDR2 is FQNNGV in the germline V gene. Between the trimmed V and J ends, which lost 7 bases and 8 bases, there was a span of 17 bases. CDR3: CASTSSWTTEKLFF. CDR3 nucleotides: TGTGCCAGCACCTCATCCTGGACTACGGAAAAACTGTTTTTT.

This clone appeared once. The rearrangement links TRBV2 to TRBJ2-3; D unclear. The germline V and J ends were trimmed by 6 bases and 2 bases, with 6 bases remaining between them. Per the germline V gene, CDR1 is SNHLY and CDR2 is FYNNEI. The CDR3 covers 12 residues. CDR3 bases: TGTGCCAGCAGGGAGTACACAGATACGCAGTATTTT. Its translation is CASREYTDTQYF.

In this sample, this clone turned up a few times. The chain combines TRBV5-1 with TRBJ2-1; the match to TRBD2 covers 12 bases. Germline CDR1 reads SGHRS; CDR2 reads YFSETQ. Trimming at V came to 0 bases and at J to 13 bases, leaving 17 bases not matched to a gene. CDR3 size: 18 residues. In DNA, the CDR3 is TGCGCCAGCAGCTTGGCCTTGCTAGCGGGGGGGGGCGTCCTGCCTCAGTTCTTC. Its translation is CASSLALLAGGGVLPQFF.

This chain uses TRBV2 with TRBJ2-1; D possibly corresponds to TRBD2 (5 bases). The CDR3 covers 16 residues. V was pared by 8 bases and J by 3 bases, with 20 bases between. Germline loops: CDR1 SNHLY, CDR2 FYNNEI. CDR3 residues: CASGVGVRALYNEQFF. CDR3 bases: TGTGCCAGCGGGGTGGGAGTACGGGCGCTCTACAATGAGCAGTTCTTC.

This chain joins TRBV14 and TRBJ2-7, with 7 bases matching TRBD2. The CDR3 consists of 17 residues. Trimming at V came to 4 bases and at J to 2 bases, leaving 14 bases not matched to a gene. The germline CDR1 and CDR2 sequences are SGHDN and FVKESK. DNA of the CDR3: TGTGCCAGCAGCCTCTGGGGCGGGGGACCAAAAACCTACGAGCAGTACTTC. Translated, it gives CASSLWGGGPKTYEQYF.

This rearrangement joins TRBV11-2 to TRBJ1-1; D is unresolved. This CDR3 region has 12 residues. The V end lost 3 bases, the J end lost 7 bases, and 9 bases lay between the germline ends. The V gene's germline CDR1 is SGHAT and CDR2 FQNNGV. The CDR3 sequence is CASSFTGIEAFF. In DNA form, the CDR3 reads TGTGCCAGCAGCTTCACGGGAATTGAAGCTTTCTTT.

This chain uses TRBV28 with TRBJ2-2, with D perhaps TRBD2 (6 bases). V lost 7 bases, J lost 3 bases, and 12 bases lay in between. The CDR3 runs to 14 residues. Per germline, CDR1 MDHEN and CDR2 SYDVKM. The CDR3, as DNA: TGTGCCAGCAATCCCCGGGGGTACACCGGGGAGCTGTTTTTT. This translates into CASNPRGYTGELFF.

The genes are TRBV20-1 and TRBJ2-3; D uncertain. V gave up 5 bases and J gave up 4 bases, with 7 bases separating them. Germline CDR1 is DFQATT and CDR2 is SNEGSKA (reference sequence). The CDR3 consists of 11 residues. The CDR3 loop reads CSASEPDTQYF. The CDR3, as DNA: TGCAGTGCTTCGGAGCCAGATACGCAGTATTTT.

The table lists this clone with a count of one. The rearrangement uses TRBV5-1 and TRBJ2-3, with TRBD2 matching over 9 bases. Germline CDR1 and CDR2: SGHRS and YFSETQ. V trimming: 0 bases; J trimming: 2 bases; junction bases outside the gene matches: 7. The CDR3 totals 17 residues. CDR3 amino acids: CASSLELAGPSTDTQYF. DNA for the CDR3: TGCGCCAGCAGCTTGGAGCTAGCGGGGCCCTCCACAGATACGCAGTATTTT. The complete variable domain, with remaining parts taken from reference TRBV5-1 and TRBJ2-3, reads KAGVTQTPRYLIKTRGQQVTLSCSPISGHRSVSWYQQTPGQGLQFLFEYFSETQRNKGNFPGRFSGRQFSNSRSEMNVSTLELGDSALYLCASSLELAGPSTDTQYFGPGTRLTVL.

The rearrangement uses TRBV30 and TRBJ1-1, with a tentative D call TRBD1 (5 bases). This CDR3 contains 12 residues. In germline, CDR1 is GTSNPN, CDR2 SVGIG (reference sequence). V was pared by 6 bases and J by 4 bases, with 12 bases between. The CDR3 sequence is CACGDSRTEAFF. DNA of the CDR3: TGTGCCTGCGGTGACAGCCGCACTGAAGCTTTCTTT.

At least ten counts were recorded for this clone. The CDR3 DNA is TGTGCCAGTAGCTCCGGGACAGACAGTTCACCCCTCCACTTT. Translated: CASSSGTDSSPLHF. The V call is TRBV19, the J call TRBJ1-6; TRBD1 agrees at 7 bases. This CDR3 has 14 amino acids. Trimming at V came to 6 bases and at J to 9 bases, leaving 8 bases not matched to a gene. The V gene's germline CDR1 is LNHDA and CDR2 SQIVND (reference sequence).

The chain recombines TRBV7-3 with TRBJ2-1; 13 bases are shared with TRBD2. CDR1 and CDR2 from the germline V gene are SGHTA and FQGTGA. Unmatched junction bases numbered 6, after V lost 8 bases and J lost 8 bases. The CDR3 length is 14 residues. The CDR3 DNA sequence: TGTGCCAGCTCGACTAGCGGGAGGTACCATGAGCAGTTCTTC. Encoded protein: CASSTSGRYHEQFF.